The 11 T cell receptor beta chains below all came from one sample that was sequenced in a study of blood T cells in healthy people across ages. Sample-barcoded 5' priming and a J-beta primer mix drove a second PCR of roughly 6 to 12 cycles. MiXCR, run by TCRdb on the 5' RACE reads, gives a single entry per CDR3 protein. The top ten hold roughly 26% of the sample, which has 790,000 or so distinct CDR3 sequences, roughly three fifths seen once. The sample was blood. The receptors stem from a man aged 40-50 years in good health.

This clonotype came up a few times. The chain has TRBV27 and TRBJ2-4; 8 nucleotides match TRBD1. The CDR3 covers 17 residues. The germline gives CDR1 MNHEY, CDR2 SMNVEV (reference sequence). V gave up 6 bases and J gave up 0 bases; unmatched junction bases: 10. CDR3: CASSAGTGTSAKNIQYF. In DNA form, the CDR3 reads TGTGCCAGCAGCGCCGGGACAGGAACTTCAGCCAAAAACATTCAGTACTTC.

This clonotype occurred a few times. V and J are TRBV7-3 and TRBJ2-7; the D gene is possibly TRBD2 (6 bases). V lost 3 bases and J 0 bases, leaving 12 bases between the germline ends. The CDR3 sequence is 15 residues long. Germline V lookup: CDR1 SGHTA, CDR2 FQGTGA. CDR3 bases: TGTGCCAGCAGCTTTAATAGCGGCCCCTCCTACGAGCAGTACTTC. This translates into CASSFNSGPSYEQYF.

V usage is TRBV29-1 and J usage is TRBJ2-7; the D gene is possibly TRBD1 (5 bases). Germline V gives CDR1 SQVTM, CDR2 ANQGSEA. CDR3 size: 12 residues. V lost 6 bases to trimming and J lost 4 bases, with 13 bases between them. The CDR3 bases are TGCAGCGTAGGGGCGCTCCCTTACGAGCAGTACTTC. This codes for CSVGALPYEQYF.

The V and J genes are TRBV15 and TRBJ1-5; no definite D call. This CDR3 region has 12 residues. Per the germline V gene, CDR1 is LNHNV and CDR2 is YYDKDF (reference sequence). The V and J ends lost 3 bases and 5 bases respectively, with 5 bases between them. The DNA for the CDR3 is TGTGCCACCAGCAGTCCGGATCAGCCCCAGCATTTT. The encoded protein is CATSSPDQPQHF.

The J gene is TRBJ2-1, the V gene TRBV28; TRBD2 matches at 11 bases. CDR1 MDHEN and CDR2 SYDVKM come from the germline V gene. V was pared by 5 bases and J by 7 bases, with 7 bases of the junction left unmatched. This CDR3 has 15 residues. The CDR3 DNA is TGTGCCAGCAGTCCAACTAGCGGGAGACAGAATGAGCAGTTCTTC. Amino acids: CASSPTSGRQNEQFF.

This clonotype was counted only a few times. The CDR3 region is CASSPFYGQPSNYGYTF. The CDR3 DNA follows: TGTGCCAGCAGCCCATTTTATGGACAGCCCTCTAACTATGGCTACACCTTC. The chain employs TRBV12-3 or TRBV12-4 and TRBJ1-2, with a weak D call TRBD1 (6 bases). The CDR3 runs 17 residues. V lost 6 bases and J lost 0, with 20 bases in between.

In its sample, this clonotype was seen a few times. V and J are TRBV20-1 and TRBJ2-6; D remains ambiguous. Germline CDR1 and CDR2: DFQATT and SNEGSKA (reference sequence). With 6 bases removed from V and 0 bases from J, the gap between germline ends came to 6 bases. The CDR3 covers 13 residues. CDR3 DNA: TGCAGTGCCCTAGTCTCTGGGGCCAACGTCCTGACTTTC. It is translated as CSALVSGANVLTF.

The chain uses TRBV29-1 and TRBJ1-2, with TRBD1 matching 7 bases. The CDR3 covers 15 residues. The V gene's germline CDR1 is SQVTM and CDR2 ANQGSEA. The V segment lost 4 bases and the J segment 1 base; nucleotides outside the gene matches: 9. The CDR3 is CSVGPGTANNYGYTF. The CDR3 DNA sequence: TGCAGCGTTGGTCCCGGGACAGCAAATAACTATGGCTACACCTTC.

This clonotype has just one count. The rearrangement uses TRBV10-3 and TRBJ2-5; tentatively, D is TRBD1 or TRBD2 (5 bases each). The CDR3 consists of 12 residues. CDR1 and CDR2 (germline): ENHRY, SYGVKD. V gave up 0 bases and J gave up 11 bases, with 10 bases separating them. CDR3 protein: CAISESRDGQYF. CDR3 nucleotide sequence: TGTGCCATCAGTGAGTCCAGGGACGGGCAGTACTTC.

The chain has TRBV28 and TRBJ2-1; D is possibly TRBD1 (5 bases). Germline-derived CDR1 and CDR2 are MDHEN and SYDVKM. The CDR3 extends over 14 amino acids. V dropped 8 bases and J dropped 8 bases, with 19 bases sitting between them. The CDR3: CASARELIGDEQFF. The CDR3 coding sequence is TGTGCCAGCGCCAGGGAACTAATAGGCGATGAGCAGTTCTTC.

V usage is TRBV12-3 or TRBV12-4 and J usage is TRBJ2-1, with TRBD2 as a possible D gene (6 bases). The CDR3 contains 15 residues. Trimming took 10 bases from V and 4 from J, leaving 20 bases between them. The CDR3 DNA follows: TGTGCCACCACTCGGGGGACTTATCTATACAATGAGCAGTTCTTC. Encoded protein: CATTRGTYLYNEQFF.